This paragraph reports one T cell receptor beta chain. The antigen remains unidentified. The germline gives CDR1 MDHEN, CDR2 SYDVKM. There are 18 residues in the CDR3. V dropped 7 bases and J dropped 5 bases, with 28 bases sitting between them. Naivety among CD8 cells was defined by CD45RO negativity and positive CCR7 selection, thereby excluding terminally differentiated effector memory CD45RA+ cells. Donors had no recently reported acute infections or vaccinations and were HIV-negative. This specimen comes from a study of shared clonotypes between healthy human individuals. Study-wide results and caveats: Sequencing depth was a factor that was expected to affect clonotype sharing among donors. Tissue TCR repertoires likely differ from these blood-only repertoires.

Generated by immunoSEQ multiplex PCR, the TCRdb table keeps only in-frame clones and is missing some. The repertoire holds about 2.1 million clones, with more than 85% as singletons. The chain uses TRBV28 and TRBJ2-3, with TRBD2 as a possible D gene (6 bases). The clonotype was recovered from a man between 18 and 35 years old in good health. Some clones in this sample may be carry-over from other donors' samples. The sequenced sample was naive CD8+ T cells from PBMCs. In nucleotides, the CDR3 is TGTGCCAGCACCCCCATGGGGCACCGGGACTCCAACGTAGATACGCAGTATTTT. Protein: CASTPMGHRDSNVDTQYF. The full variable domain, rest sourced from reference TRBV28 and TRBJ2-3, is DVKVTQSSRYLVKRTGEKVFLECVQDMDHENMFWYRQDPGLGLRLIYFSYDVKMKEKGDIPEGYSVSREKKERFSLILESASTNQTSMYLCASTPMGHRDSNVDTQYFGPGTRLTVL.